The clone carrying this T cell receptor (beta chain) was recorded once. Its target is not known. Germline V gene data show CDR1 as SNHLY and CDR2 as FYNNEI. Trimming shortened V by 8 bases and J by 7 bases, and 14 bases separated the two germline ends. The CDR3 is 12 residues long. This record belongs to a study of cytomegalovirus exposure and HLA in healthy donors. The study, taken as a whole, reports: For TCR beta chains, V- and J-gene trimming was later linked to a missense DCLRE1C variant.

The PCR contained 60 Vbeta and 13 Jbeta primers. Using immunoSEQ multiplex PCR, the repertoire was profiled, and TCRdb retains in-frame clones only, with some absent. The sample lists around 150,000 clones, more than 65% seen once, with 4% to 5% in the top ten. Sequencing was done on a sample of PBMCs. The clonotype originates from a man aged 18-30 years in good health and CMV-seropositive. The chain combines TRBV2 with TRBJ1-2; a weak D match, TRBD1 (6 bases). CDR3 nucleotides: TGTGCCAGCTCCACAGGGTACCTTGGCTACACCTTC. It translates to CASSTGYLGYTF.